This T cell receptor beta chain was profiled in a study of T cell clonality in common variable immunodeficiency. Study outcomes and limitations: Compared with controls, CVID subjects had fewer shared TCRbeta clones. Repertoire-complication correlations in CVID were limited by patient heterogeneity. Fewer deletions and N-nucleotide insertions were reportedly seen in common variable immunodeficiency TCR beta sequences.

The germline gives CDR1 SGHRS, CDR2 YFSETQ. With V trimmed by 2 bases and J by 0 bases, 3 bases remained unmatched. The CDR3 contains 16 residues. At least ten counts were recorded for this clone. Its antigen is currently unknown. From the germline J gene comes the end of the CDR3, since the read stops 3 residues before it. Using immunoSEQ multiplex PCR, the repertoire was profiled, and TCRdb retains in-frame clones only, with some absent. There are around 50,000 clones in the sample, none observed a single time. The sample taken for sequencing was peripheral blood mononuclear cells. The origin of this receptor is a person aged 18 to 75 in good health. The V and J genes are TRBV5-1 and TRBJ1-4, with 8 nucleotides matching TRBD1. Incomplete CDR3 DNA: TGCGCCAGCAGCTTCCGACAGGGGTCAACTAATGAAAAA. Translated, it gives CASSFRQGSTNEK. The whole CDR3 sequence is CASSFRQGSTNEKLFF.